This T cell receptor beta chain derives from a study of cytomegalovirus exposure and HLA in healthy donors. Study findings and constraints: Earlier results showed most TCR beta V segments being productive about 87% or about 30% of the time.

Trimming removed 8 bases from V and 3 bases from J, with 18 bases in between. The CDR3 contains 15 residues. Germline-derived CDR1 and CDR2 are ENHRY and SYGVKD. PCR primers comprised 60 Vbeta and 13 Jbeta primers. This table comes from immunoSEQ multiplex PCR, and its TCRdb copy is limited to in-frame clones, with some not included. The sample totals about 170,000 clones. A remark on this clone: The antigen is undetermined.

The chain has TRBV10-3 and TRBJ2-3; D might be TRBD2 (7 bases). Sequenced sample: PBMCs. This sequence originates from a woman aged 18 to 35 in good health and CMV-seropositive. The CDR3 coding sequence is TGTGCCATCCGCAGGGGAGGGCGGGAAACAGATACGCAGTATTTT. This sequence encodes CAIRRGGRETDTQYF.